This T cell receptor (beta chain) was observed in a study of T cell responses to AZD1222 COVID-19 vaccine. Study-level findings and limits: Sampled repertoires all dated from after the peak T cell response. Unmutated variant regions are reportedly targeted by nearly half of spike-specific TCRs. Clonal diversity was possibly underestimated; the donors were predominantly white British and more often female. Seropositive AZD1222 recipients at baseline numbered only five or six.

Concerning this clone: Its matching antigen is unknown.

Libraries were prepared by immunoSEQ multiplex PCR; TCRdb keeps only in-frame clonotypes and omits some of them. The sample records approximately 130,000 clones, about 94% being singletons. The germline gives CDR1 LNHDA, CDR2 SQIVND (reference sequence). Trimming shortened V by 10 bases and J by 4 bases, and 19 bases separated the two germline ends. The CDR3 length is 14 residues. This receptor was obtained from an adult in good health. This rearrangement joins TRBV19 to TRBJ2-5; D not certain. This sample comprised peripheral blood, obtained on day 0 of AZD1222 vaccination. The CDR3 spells CATASDPRRETQYF. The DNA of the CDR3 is TGTGCCACGGCATCGGACCCAAGGCGAGAGACCCAGTACTTC.